This T cell receptor beta chain was observed in a study of CD8 T cells in ankylosing spondylitis. Broader study findings: As reported, disease-linked clones showed significant enrichment in matched ankylosing spondylitis synovial fluid. Several of the motif variants were reported before in synovial fluid and blood from reactive arthritis. With a CD8+ phenotype, disease-linked clones were relatively rare in peripheral blood.

This clonotype was counted at least ten times. Its antigen is currently unknown. Germline CDR1 reads DFQATT; CDR2 reads SNEGSKA (reference sequence). The germline V and J ends were trimmed by 3 bases and 5 bases, with 10 bases remaining between them. CDR3 length: 13 residues. Quantitative 5'-RACE with molecular barcodes produced the TCR beta libraries. Via MiXCR, TCRdb re-called the 5' RACE reads, giving one row per CDR3 protein. Of approximately 92,000 distinct CDR3 sequences in the sample, about 9% are singletons; the top ten hold roughly 5%. The rearrangement joins TRBV20-1 to TRBJ1-4; D gene ambiguous. Source material: blood, either unsorted or a sorted T cell fraction (not recorded which). The TCR sequence derives from a male donor with ankylosing spondylitis or in good health (not recorded which). In nucleotides, the CDR3 is TGCAGTGCTAGGATCTGGGGAAATGAAAAACTGTTTTTT. Translation: CSARIWGNEKLFF.